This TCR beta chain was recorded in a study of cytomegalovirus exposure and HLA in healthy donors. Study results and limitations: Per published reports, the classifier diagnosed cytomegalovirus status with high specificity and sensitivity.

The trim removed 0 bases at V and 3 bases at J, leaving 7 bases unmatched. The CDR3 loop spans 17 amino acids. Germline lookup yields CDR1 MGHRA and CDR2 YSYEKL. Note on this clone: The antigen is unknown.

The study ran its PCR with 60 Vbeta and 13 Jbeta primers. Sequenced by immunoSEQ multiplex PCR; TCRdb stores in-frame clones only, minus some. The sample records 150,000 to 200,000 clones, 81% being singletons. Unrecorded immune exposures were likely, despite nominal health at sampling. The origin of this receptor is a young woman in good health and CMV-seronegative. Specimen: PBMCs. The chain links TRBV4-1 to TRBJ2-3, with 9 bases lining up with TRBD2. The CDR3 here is CASSQDGGRAGTDTQYF. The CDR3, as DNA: TGCGCCAGCAGCCAAGACGGCGGGAGGGCCGGAACAGATACGCAGTATTTT.